This T cell receptor (beta chain) was obtained from a study of CD8+ T cells in alopecia areata (dated by TCRdb to the late 2010s). Describing the broader study: Treated patients were enrolled in an open-label pilot trial of oral tofacitinib at 5 to 10 mg twice daily for moderate-to-severe alopecia areata. Tofacitinib was administered for 6 to 18 months, and 6 months of follow-up off drug were then conducted to assess delayed response and recurrence. High-throughput TCRbeta sequencing was used to examine T cell clonal expansion in alopecia areata in both the C3H/HeJ mouse model and human patients. Scalp tissue and sorted CD4+ and CD8+ peripheral blood T cells from patchy and totalis/universalis alopecia areata patients and from healthy controls were covered by human TCRbeta sequencing. Biopsies were taken from tofacitinib-treated patients at baseline and again at 4 and 24 weeks into treatment, and several of those patients also had a later scalp biopsy. Scalp clonality was compared across normal scalp (n=4), patchy alopecia areata scalp (n=8), and alopecia totalis/universalis scalp (n=8). RNA came from the PAXgene miRNA kit for fixed scalp, the miRNeasy kit for PBMCs, and the RNeasy kit for mouse skin. TCRbeta CDR3 regions were amplified by immunoSEQ multiplex PCR using 35 Vbeta forward and 13 Jbeta reverse primers. Broader findings and caveats from the paper: Shared TCR sequences between patients were less evident than in mice, which may be partly attributable to HLA diversity in the patient population. Unlike mouse skin, where gammadelta T cells dominate, normal human skin contains resident alphabeta T cells that get sequenced too, which complicates analysis of the scalp TCR repertoire. Compared with normal scalp, lesional scalp had higher clonality and more expanded CD8+ clones, particularly in alopecia totalis/universalis, a pattern that suggests antigenic drive.

CDR1 and CDR2, looked up from the germline V gene (reference sequence), are GTSNPN and SVGIG. Its CDR3 holds 11 amino acids, cysteine through phenylalanine. Left in the record is the CDR3 DNA by itself, 33 bases read in frame from the first base. Cut back by 0 bases and 4 bases, the V and J ends lie 4 bases apart. Notes on this clone: What this receptor recognizes is not known. No clone much larger than this one lies a single base away; base qualities are absent.

Reading the label with the study, this specimen's time point is: baseline before oral tofacitinib. Lesional scalp punch biopsies and peripheral blood were collected from alopecia areata patients. PBMCs were isolated by density centrifugation and stained for CD3, CD4 and CD8, after which CD4+ and CD8+ T cells were sorted on a FACSAria. The receptor library was made with the immunoSEQ multiplex PCR assay. RNA was extracted from all samples and reverse transcribed into cDNA as template for TCR sequencing. First-strand cDNA was synthesized with SuperScript III using a 2:1 mix of oligo-dT and random hexamers. Amplification bias was assessed with a synthetic immune receptor repertoire, and residual bias was removed computationally. As for the original processing: Raw reads were preprocessed to remove errors, and CDR3 was defined by IMGT conventions from the conserved cysteine to phenylalanine. Clonality was computed as 1 minus the Shannon entropy, with the entropy normalized by log2 of the number of productive unique TCRs. Whether each scalp clone was CD4 or CD8 was inferred by checking scalp TCRbeta sequences against the CD4 and CD8 repertoires from sorted blood. The table was pulled from immuneACCESS by TCRdb, which kept in-frame rearrangements only. Such tables lose some clones; where checked, under half of the loss comes from unresolved V genes, and the rest has no known cause. The DNA gave D and trimming, while V, J and clone size come from that table. For this sample the table gives 150,000 to 200,000 clones, of which 50% to 75% were detected only once. The ten top clones hold about 15% of the sample.

The clonotype comes from a human donor with alopecia areata. The specimen was CD4+ T cells sorted from blood, collected at week 0. Recombination linked TRBV30 to TRBJ2-7, with the D gene not confidently named. For the CDR3, the sequence is CAWSVNYEQYF. DNA sequence: TGTGCCTGGAGTGTAAATTACGAGCAGTACTTC.